These 18 T cell receptor beta chains came from one sample sequenced in a study of OX40 agonist ivuxolimab in advanced cancers. The table came from immunoSEQ multiplex PCR; TCRdb's copy has only in-frame clones and leaves some out. This table has 35,000 to 45,000 clones, about 79% appearing once. The source material was CD4+ or CD8+ T cells sorted from blood, sampled in a trial of the OX40 agonist ivuxolimab. These receptors all come from an adult with an advanced solid tumor such as melanoma, head and neck, liver or kidney cancer.

The J gene is TRBJ2-2, the V gene TRBV7-3; possibly TRBD2 for D (6 bases). The V end was cut by 1 base, the J end by 4 bases, with 13 bases between. CDR1 SGHTA and CDR2 FQGTGA come from the germline V gene. The CDR3 contains 16 residues. Here the CDR3 DNA reads TGTGCCAGCAGCTTAATTCGGGGGTTAGTCACCGGGGAGCTGTTTTTT. Amino acids: CASSLIRGLVTGELFF.

The chain combines TRBV5-1 with TRBJ1-1, with 9 bases lining up with TRBD1. Trimming cost V 0 bases and J 5 bases; bases outside gene matches: 5. This CDR3 is 15 amino acids long. Germline lookup yields CDR1 SGHRS and CDR2 YFSETQ. CDR3 amino acids: CASSLEGQGRTEAFF. In DNA form, the CDR3 reads TGCGCCAGCAGCTTGGAGGGACAGGGTAGAACTGAAGCTTTCTTT.

The chain joins TRBV6-6 to TRBJ1-5; D ambiguous. Germline V CDR1 and CDR2: MNHNY, SVGAGI (reference sequence). The ends were cut back, 6 bases at V and 0 bases at J, with 12 bases in the middle. This CDR3 is built from 15 residues. The CDR3 bases are TGTGCCAGCAGGGAGCTCCCCTATAGCAATCAGCCCCAGCATTTT. Its protein is CASRELPYSNQPQHF.

The rearrangement uses TRBV30 and TRBJ1-4, with a possible D match to TRBD1 (6 bases). Looked up from germline, CDR1 is GTSNPN and CDR2 is SVGIG (reference sequence). The CDR3 loop spans 16 amino acids. Trimming removed 0 bases at V and 8 bases at J, with 19 bases between. The CDR3 nucleotides read TGTGCCTGGAGTGTATCCGGGGGCGGCTTTAGGGAAAAACTGTTTTTT. Translating it yields CAWSVSGGGFREKLFF.

CDR3 coding DNA: TGTGCCAGCAGTCCTAGCGGGGGCGCCGCGGGGGAGCTGTTTTTT. Protein product: CASSPSGGAAGELFF. The chain combines TRBV2 with TRBJ2-2, with 10 bases lining up with TRBD2. The J segment lost 8 bases and the V segment lost 5 bases, leaving 8 bases of the junction unmatched. The germline V gene encodes CDR1 SNHLY and CDR2 FYNNEI. The CDR3 runs 15 residues.

The CDR3 sequence: CASSSLITGYGANVLTF. The CDR3 coding sequence is TGTGCCAGCAGCTCCCTAATCACGGGGTATGGGGCCAACGTCCTGACTTTC. This chain uses TRBV27 with TRBJ2-6; D is perhaps TRBD2 (5 bases). The CDR3 is made up of 17 amino acids. The germline V gene has CDR1 MNHEY and CDR2 SMNVEV (reference sequence). Trimming stripped 6 bases from V and 3 bases from J, with 18 bases between.

The chain has TRBV5-5 and TRBJ1-2; 7 nucleotides match TRBD1. The CDR3 loop spans 17 amino acids. V was clipped by 0 bases and J by 3 bases; unmatched bases: 11. CDR1 is SGHKS and CDR2 is YYEKEE in the germline V gene (reference sequence). The CDR3 loop is CASSLAVLGGVDYGYTF. The CDR3 DNA reads as TGTGCCAGCAGCTTGGCTGTTTTAGGGGGCGTTGACTATGGCTACACCTTC.

This chain links TRBV5-8 with TRBJ2-5, with 12 bases lining up with TRBD2. Germline CDR1 reads SGHTS; CDR2 reads YDEGEE. This CDR3 is 20 amino acids long. The junction had 16 bases not matched to a gene; V was cut back by 2 bases and J by 2 bases. The CDR3 DNA follows: TGTGCCAGCAGCTTTCCGGCTACCACTAGCGGGAGGCCCTATCAAGAGACCCAGTACTTC. It translates to CASSFPATTSGRPYQETQYF.

This sequence joins TRBV6-5 and TRBJ1-5, with D uncertain. V was cut by 6 bases and J by 0 bases, with 12 bases left in between. Germline V gene sequence: CDR1 MNHEY, CDR2 SVGAGI. This CDR3 is built from 15 residues. DNA of the CDR3: TGTGCCAGCAGCCCCTCACTTTATAGCAATCAGCCCCAGCATTTT. Encoded protein: CASSPSLYSNQPQHF.

This chain links TRBV2 with TRBJ1-2; no clear D gene. Germline loops: CDR1 SNHLY, CDR2 FYNNEI. V was trimmed by 7 bases and J by 9 bases, leaving 30 bases between them. The CDR3 is made up of 17 amino acids. The CDR3 coding sequence is TGTGCCAGCATTGATCAAAAAACGGCCGGCTATAAGACGAGCTACACCTTC. It yields the protein CASIDQKTAGYKTSYTF.

V gene TRBV5-1 combines with J gene TRBJ2-1; TRBD2 agrees at 7 bases. J gave up 3 bases and V 3 bases, and 6 bases lay outside the gene matches. Germline lookup yields CDR1 SGHRS and CDR2 YFSETQ. The CDR3 is 15 residues long. This CDR3 reads CASSYWGEGYNEQFF. The CDR3 coding sequence is TGCGCCAGCAGCTACTGGGGGGAGGGCTACAATGAGCAGTTCTTC.

The chain is built from TRBV11-2 and TRBJ1-5; TRBD1 is a possible D gene (5 bases). The CDR3 has 13 residues. The V and J ends lost 1 base and 10 bases respectively, with 11 bases between them. Germline V gene sequence: CDR1 SGHAT, CDR2 FQNNGV. The chain's CDR3 is CASSLGGDFPQHF. The CDR3 DNA sequence: TGTGCCAGCAGCTTAGGGGGGGATTTCCCCCAGCATTTT.

J is TRBJ2-1 and V is TRBV4-1, with 13 nucleotides matching TRBD2. V was clipped by 2 bases and J by 4 bases; unmatched bases: 8. This CDR3 region has 18 residues. Germline loops: CDR1 MGHRA, CDR2 YSYEKL. The CDR3 reads CASSQIDLGLAGYNEQFF. CDR3 in DNA: TGCGCCAGCAGCCAAATAGATCTGGGACTAGCGGGATACAATGAGCAGTTCTTC.

Comment on this clone: Relative to the germline gene, one junction end is altered; a read error may explain this. This chain uses TRBV20-1 with TRBJ1-2; D unclear. Germline assignment: CDR1 DFQATT and CDR2 SNEGSKA (reference sequence). CDR3 length equals 8 residues. The CDR3 sequence: CRADGYTF. In DNA, the CDR3 is TGTAGGGCAGATGGCTACACCTTC.

The chain is built from TRBV4-1 and TRBJ2-2; 7 nucleotides agree with TRBD1. CDR1 is MGHRA and CDR2 is YSYEKL in the germline V gene. CDR3 size: 18 residues. J gave up 6 bases and V 3 bases, and 16 bases lay outside the gene matches. For the CDR3, the DNA is TGCGCCAGCAGCCACCTCCTCACCGGGACAGAAAGGCCCGGGGAGCTGTTTTTT. It translates to CASSHLLTGTERPGELFF.

This chain connects TRBV9 to TRBJ2-3; D gene unclear. Per the germline V gene, CDR1 is SGDLS and CDR2 is YYNGEE. V was trimmed by 0 bases and J by 1 base, leaving 3 bases between them. The CDR3 runs 13 residues. The CDR3: CASSVVGTDTQYF. In DNA form, the CDR3 reads TGTGCCAGCAGCGTAGTCGGCACAGATACGCAGTATTTT.

DNA of the CDR3: TGTGCCAGCAGCTTAGGCTTTAGCACAGATACGCAGTATTTT. Protein: CASSLGFSTDTQYF. This rearrangement joins TRBV11-2 to TRBJ2-3; the D is unclear. Germline-derived CDR1 and CDR2 are SGHAT and FQNNGV. The CDR3 spans 14 residues. V lost 1 base and J lost 0, with 5 bases in between.

This clone was detected only once. An end of the junction differs from the germline gene, which may be a read error. The chain joins TRBV6-1 to TRBJ2-7; D is possibly TRBD1 or TRBD2 (6 bases each). The CDR3 length is 21 residues. Germline CDR1 and CDR2: MNHNS and SASEGT. The CDR3 DNA is TGTGCCAGCAGTGAAGTCCACCTTACCACCAGGGGTGGCGGGACGGCCCCTCTCTTGAACTTC. Residues: CASSEVHLTTRGGGTAPLLNF.